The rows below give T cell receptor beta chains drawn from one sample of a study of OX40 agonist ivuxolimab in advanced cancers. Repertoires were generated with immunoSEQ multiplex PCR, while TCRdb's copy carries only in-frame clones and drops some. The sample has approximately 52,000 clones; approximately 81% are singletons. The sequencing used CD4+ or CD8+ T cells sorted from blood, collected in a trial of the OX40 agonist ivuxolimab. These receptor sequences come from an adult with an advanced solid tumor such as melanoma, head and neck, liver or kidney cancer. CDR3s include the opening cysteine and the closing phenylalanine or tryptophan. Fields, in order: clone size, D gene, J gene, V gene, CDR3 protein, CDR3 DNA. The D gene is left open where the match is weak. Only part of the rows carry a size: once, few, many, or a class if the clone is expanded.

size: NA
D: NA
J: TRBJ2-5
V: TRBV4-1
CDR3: CASSQPWGETQYF
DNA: TGCGCCAGCAGCCAACCCTGGGGGGAGACCCAGTACTTC

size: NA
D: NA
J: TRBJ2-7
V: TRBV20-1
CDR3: CSTGRGYEQYF
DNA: TGCAGCACCGGAAGGGGCTACGAGCAGTACTTC

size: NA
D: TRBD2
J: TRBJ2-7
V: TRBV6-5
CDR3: CASRSGSYEQYF
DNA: TGTGCCAGCAGGAGCGGGAGCTACGAGCAGTACTTC

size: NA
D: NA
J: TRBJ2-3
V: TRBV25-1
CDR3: CATEDTRPFHAQYF
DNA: TGTGCCACCGAAGACACACGTCCGTTCCATGCGCAGTATTTT

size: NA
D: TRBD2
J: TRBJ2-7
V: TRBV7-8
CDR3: CASSLSPPSGGEQYF
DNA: TGTGCCAGCAGCCTCTCCCCCCCCTCGGGAGGCGAGCAGTACTTC

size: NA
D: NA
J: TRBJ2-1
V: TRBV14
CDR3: CASSQVRSEQFF
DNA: TGTGCCAGCAGCCAAGTACGATCCGAGCAGTTCTTC

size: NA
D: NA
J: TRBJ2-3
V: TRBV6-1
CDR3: CATRDTSTDTQYF
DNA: TGTGCCACCCGGGACACTAGCACAGATACGCAGTATTTT

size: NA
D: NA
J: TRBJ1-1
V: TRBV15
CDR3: CATSSLVYTEAFF
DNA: TGTGCCACCAGCTCCCTGGTATACACTGAAGCTTTCTTT

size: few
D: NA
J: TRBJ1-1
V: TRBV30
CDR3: CAWTRGSETFF
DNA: TGTGCCTGGACCAGGGGATCCGAGACTTTCTTT

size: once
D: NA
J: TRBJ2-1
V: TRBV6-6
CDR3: CASSPTNNEQFF
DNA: TGTGCCAGCAGTCCTACCAACAATGAGCAGTTCTTC

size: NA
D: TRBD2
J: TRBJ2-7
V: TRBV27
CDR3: CASSTRTSGYEQYF
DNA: TGTGCCAGCAGTACCCGGACTAGCGGCTACGAGCAGTACTTC

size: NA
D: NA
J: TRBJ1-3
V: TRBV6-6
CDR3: CASSYQQGSRGNTIYF
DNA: TGTGCCAGCAGTTACCAACAGGGATCGAGGGGAAACACCATATATTTT

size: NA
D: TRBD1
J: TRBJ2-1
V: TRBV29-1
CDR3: CSASTGRFYNEQFF
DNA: TGCAGCGCGTCGACAGGGAGATTCTACAATGAGCAGTTCTTC

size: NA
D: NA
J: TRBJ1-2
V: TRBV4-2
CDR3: CASSQDSNYGYTF
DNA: TGTGCCAGCAGCCAAGATAGCAACTATGGCTACACCTTC

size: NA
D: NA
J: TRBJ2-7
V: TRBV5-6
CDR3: CASSSTGTEDIKQYF
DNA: TGTGCCAGCAGCTCAACCGGGACTGAAGATATCAAGCAGTACTTC

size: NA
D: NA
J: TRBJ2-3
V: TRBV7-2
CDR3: CASSLGPSTDTQYF
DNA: TGTGCCAGCAGCTTAGGTCCTAGCACAGATACGCAGTATTTT

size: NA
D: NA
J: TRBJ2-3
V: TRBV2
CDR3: CASSGAVGADTQYF
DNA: TGTGCCAGCAGTGGGGCGGTGGGAGCAGATACGCAGTATTTT

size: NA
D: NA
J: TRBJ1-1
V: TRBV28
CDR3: CASRSLPYEAFF
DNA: TGTGCCAGCAGATCATTACCTTATGAAGCTTTCTTT

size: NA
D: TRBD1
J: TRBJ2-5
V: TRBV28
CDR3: CASSPTGVVYETQYF
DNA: TGTGCCAGCAGTCCCACAGGGGTAGTTTATGAGACCCAGTACTTC

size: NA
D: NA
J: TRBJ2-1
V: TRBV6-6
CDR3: CASSSGTYHYNEQFF
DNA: TGTGCCAGCAGTTCCGGGACCTATCATTACAATGAGCAGTTCTTC

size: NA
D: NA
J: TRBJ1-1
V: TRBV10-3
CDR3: CAISRGETEAFF
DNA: TGTGCCATCAGTAGGGGCGAGACTGAAGCTTTCTTT

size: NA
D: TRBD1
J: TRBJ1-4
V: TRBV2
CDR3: CASSRDRGGGNEKLFF
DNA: TGTGCCAGCAGCCGGGACAGGGGAGGTGGTAATGAAAAACTGTTTTTT

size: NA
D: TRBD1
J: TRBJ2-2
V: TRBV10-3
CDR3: CAISEFPNRGAAGELFF
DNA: TGTGCCATCAGTGAGTTCCCTAACAGGGGGGCGGCCGGGGAGCTGTTTTTT

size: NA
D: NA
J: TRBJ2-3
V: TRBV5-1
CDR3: CASSLDFPDTQYF
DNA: TGCGCCAGCAGCTTGGACTTTCCAGATACGCAGTATTTT

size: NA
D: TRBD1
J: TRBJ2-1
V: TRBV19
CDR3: CASTIRDDRGRFNEQFF
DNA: TGTGCCAGTACCATCCGGGACGACAGGGGGCGATTCAATGAGCAGTTCTTC

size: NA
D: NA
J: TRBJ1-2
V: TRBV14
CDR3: CASSPGADYGYTF
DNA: TGTGCCAGCAGCCCCGGGGCGGACTATGGCTACACCTTC

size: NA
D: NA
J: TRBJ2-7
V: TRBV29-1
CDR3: CSVEDPSLVRLF
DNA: TGCAGCGTTGAAGATCCGTCGTTAGTGCGGCTCTTC

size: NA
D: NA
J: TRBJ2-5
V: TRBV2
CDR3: CASSAGTSLYF
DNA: TGTGCCAGCAGTGCCGGGACCTCCCTGTACTTC

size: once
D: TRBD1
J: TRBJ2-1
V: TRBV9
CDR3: CASSIRQGPNEQFF
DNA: TGTGCCAGCAGCATCCGACAGGGGCCAAATGAGCAGTTCTTC

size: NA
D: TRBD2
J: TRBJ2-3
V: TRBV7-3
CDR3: CASSLGLAGSTDTQYF
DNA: TGTGCCAGCAGCTTAGGCCTAGCGGGAAGCACAGATACGCAGTATTTT